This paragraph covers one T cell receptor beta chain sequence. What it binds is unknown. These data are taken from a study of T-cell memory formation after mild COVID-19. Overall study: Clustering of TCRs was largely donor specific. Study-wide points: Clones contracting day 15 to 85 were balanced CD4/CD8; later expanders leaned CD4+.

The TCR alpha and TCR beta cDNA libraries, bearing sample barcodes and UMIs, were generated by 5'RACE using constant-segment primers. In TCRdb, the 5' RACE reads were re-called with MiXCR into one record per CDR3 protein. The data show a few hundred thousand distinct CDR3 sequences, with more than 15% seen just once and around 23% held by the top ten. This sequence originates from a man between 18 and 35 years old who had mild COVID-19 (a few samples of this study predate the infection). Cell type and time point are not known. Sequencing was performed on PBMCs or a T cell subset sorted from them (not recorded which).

In DNA form, the CDR3 reads TGCGCCAGCAGCGACATTACCGGCGATCACGGCGAAAAACTGTTTTTT. Protein: CASSDITGDHGEKLFF. The V gene is TRBV4-3, the J gene TRBJ1-4; D remains unclear. The length of the CDR3 is 16 residues. V was trimmed by 5 bases and J by 8 bases, leaving 21 bases between them. CDR1 is LGHNA, CDR2 YSLEER, per germline.